This TCR beta chain stems from a study of blood T cells in healthy people across ages (dated by TCRdb to 2013 to 2016). Study-level background: In model experiments, roughly one uniquely barcoded TCR beta cDNA molecule per two T cells was captured by template switching. Age-related changes in TCR beta repertoire diversity were measured in the study by deep sequencing normalized with unique cDNA molecular identifiers. The study analyzed two additional independent replicas of 1 million unique cDNA reads from the same blood draw for two donors, one aged 18 to 29 and one aged 80 or older. The donors were divided into four age groups: young (average roughly 15 years), middle-aged (almost 40), aged (under 70) and long-lived (around 87). Donors of different ages were randomly distributed across sequencing lanes to avoid experimental bias. The paper as a whole reports these results and caveats: The percentage of naive T cells measured by flow cytometry correlated strongly with observed TCR beta diversity. Estimates of total diversity based on one million sequenced T cells were considered lower bounds and underestimates. The CMV infection status of donors was not known, potentially confounding age-related changes in expanded clonotypes. Observed TCR beta diversity per million T cells fell roughly linearly with age, and a significant reduction was already apparent by age around 36. Compared with the aged group, the long-lived group had more naive CD4+ T cells, fewer expanded clones and increased TCR diversity, suggesting age selection. Because profiling used bulk unsorted PBMCs, naive and antigen-experienced compartments could not be compared conclusively.

In this sample, this clonotype turned up a few times. Its antigen target is currently unknown. One base away there is no much larger clone; base qualities are not given. Trimmed from V: 1 base; trimmed from J: 1 base; junction bases lacking a gene match: 3. The CDR3 covers 15 residues, taking in both the cysteine and the phenylalanine. Of the read, only the CDR3 DNA is kept; its 45 bases are in frame from base 1. Library construction relied on 5' RACE. The run used an Illumina HiSeq 2500. A second PCR of about 6 to 11 cycles was performed with a sample-barcoded 5' primer and a J-beta primer mix. Each TCR beta cDNA molecule received a unique molecular identifier from a template-switch 5' adaptor carrying 12 random nucleotides. At least 3 million CDR3-containing paired-end reads were obtained from each sample. The Mint cDNA synthesis kit, primed by a TRBC-specific oligonucleotide, was used to synthesize first-strand cDNA from all RNA. Following uracil-DNA glycosylase treatment, a first 18-cycle PCR with universal primers M1SS and BC2_uni_R was performed on all cDNA. The study's own analysis went as follows. Each sample was normalized by randomly selecting 1 million high-quality reads, each carrying a distinct molecular identifier. Reads with shared molecular identifiers were discarded instead of being binned into consensus sequences. MiTCR, set to a Q25 quality threshold and the strictest error-elimination algorithm, was used for CDR3 identification, clonotype clustering and error correction. Lower-bound total TCR beta diversity was estimated with a nonparametric unseen species model using Euler transformation. TCRdb itself trimmed the public reads at Q25 with fastp, ran MiXCR and retained productive beta chains. Rows are combined by CDR3 protein, so each entry shows the most common genes and DNA. The V and J calls shown here were made by TCRdb, not taken from the authors' results. A total of roughly 800,000 distinct CDR3 sequences appear in this sample, 40% to 65% of them only once. Around 41% of the sample goes to the ten largest clones.

Donors were under 40 systemically healthy Caucasian individuals from Russia aged about 6 to 100 years. Ten milliliters of peripheral blood were drawn from each donor into EDTA-treated Vacutainer tubes. Ficoll-Paque density-gradient centrifugation was used to isolate PBMCs, with at least 6.5 million per sample. Trizol reagent was used to extract total RNA from PBMCs, with at least 5 micrograms per sample. For every donor, flow cytometry on a PBMC aliquot measured the percentage of naive CD45RAhigh/CD27high T cells. The TCR comes from a man aged 80 or over in good health. The chain is made from TRBV12-3 or TRBV12-4 and TRBJ2-5; 7 of the junction bases match TRBD2. Material for sequencing was blood. The bases read TGTGCCAGCAGTTTAGAGCGGGGTCCCCAAGAGACCCAGTACTTC. It translates to CASSLERGPQETQYF.